Listed below are T cell receptor beta chains from one sample, sequenced in a study of T cells in Graves' hyperthyroidism and ophthalmopathy. TCRdb re-derived calls from the multiplex PCR reads in MiXCR, one entry per CDR3 protein. Counted here are about 420,000 distinct CDR3 sequences, around 16% occurring once; the ten biggest clones make up approximately 8%. Sequencing was carried out using blood. These receptors were obtained from a woman between 18 and 29 years old with Graves' hyperthyroidism. Both conserved end residues are part of each CDR3. A D gene is named only where the DNA matches it firmly. Only part of the rows carry a size: once, few, many, or a class if the clone is expanded.

v_call	d_call	clone_size	j_call	cdr3_length	cdr3_aa	cdr3_nt
TRBV30	-	many	TRBJ2-5	10	CAWGRETQYF	TGTGCCTGGGGCCGGGAAACCCAGTACTTC
TRBV12-3/TRBV12-4	-	many	TRBJ2-5	14	CASSSSGGPETQYF	TGTGCCAGCAGTTCTAGTGGGGGGCCGGAGACCCAGTACTTC
TRBV6-1	-	many	TRBJ1-6	14	CASSEMGEGSPLHF	TGTGCCAGCAGTGAAATGGGGGAAGGATCACCCCTCCACTTT
TRBV27	TRBD1	many	TRBJ1-2	14	CASSSQRTGEGYTF	TGTGCCAGCAGTTCCCAAAGGACAGGGGAAGGCTACACCTTC
TRBV4-1	-	-	TRBJ2-1	16	CASSQGGQGSYNEQFF	TGCGCCAGCAGCCAAGGTGGGCAGGGTTCCTACAATGAGCAGTTCTTC
TRBV6-5	TRBD1	many	TRBJ2-5	16	CASSYSGQGGEETQYF	TGTGCCAGCAGTTACTCGGGACAGGGAGGAGAAGAGACCCAGTACTTC
TRBV24-1	-	-	TRBJ2-3	16	CATSDPRGSSTDTQYF	TGTGCCACCAGTGACCCCCGGGGCAGCAGCACAGATACGCAGTATTTT
TRBV10-3	TRBD2	-	TRBJ2-2	17	CAISEWTSGGETGELFF	TGTGCCATCAGTGAGTGGACTAGCGGGGGTGAAACCGGGGAGCTGTTTTTT
TRBV12-3/TRBV12-4	-	many	TRBJ1-3	15	CASTLGAFPGNTIYF	TGTGCCAGCACCCTGGGGGCATTCCCTGGAAACACCATATATTTT
TRBV7-9	-	many	TRBJ2-7	14	CASSLVGVHYEQYF	TGTGCCAGCAGCTTAGTAGGCGTCCACTACGAGCAGTACTTC
TRBV7-2	-	many	TRBJ2-5	13	CASGAGGSETQYF	TGTGCCAGCGGGGCCGGGGGATCCGAGACCCAGTACTTC
TRBV6-1	-	many	TRBJ1-5	12	CASTRDGQPQHF	TGTGCCAGCACCCGGGACGGTCAGCCCCAGCATTTT
TRBV10-3	-	many	TRBJ1-3	14	CAITSGTSGNTIYF	TGTGCCATCACGTCAGGGACCTCTGGAAACACCATATATTTT
TRBV19	TRBD2	few	TRBJ2-7	14	CASRGRGSYGEQYF	TGTGCCAGTAGGGGGAGGGGAAGCTACGGCGAGCAGTACTTC
TRBV6-1	-	many	TRBJ1-1	9	CASRDQAFF	TGTGCCAGCAGAGACCAAGCTTTCTTT
TRBV5-1	-	few	TRBJ2-2	12	CASKWNTGELFF	TGCGCCAGCAAATGGAACACCGGGGAGCTGTTTTTT
TRBV6-1	TRBD2	many	TRBJ2-3	18	CASSFAGSGLAVTDTQYF	TGTGCCAGCAGCTTCGCTGGTTCGGGACTAGCGGTCACAGATACGCAGTATTTT
TRBV24-1	TRBD1	-	TRBJ2-3	14	CATSDLHLQGEQYF	TGTGCCACCAGTGATTTGCATCTCCAGGGGGAGCAGTATTTT
TRBV12-3/TRBV12-4	TRBD1	many	TRBJ2-2	16	CASSYGQEPNTGELFF	TGTGCCAGCAGTTACGGACAGGAACCGAACACCGGGGAGCTGTTTTTT
TRBV12-3/TRBV12-4	-	few	TRBJ1-2	17	CASSLTTGRGTNYGYTF	TGTGCCAGCAGTTTAACGACAGGCCGAGGGACTAACTATGGCTACACCTTC
TRBV9	TRBD2	many	TRBJ2-5	14	CASSGLAGRETQYF	TGTGCCAGCAGCGGATTAGCGGGAAGGGAGACCCAGTACTTC
TRBV11-2	TRBD1	few	TRBJ2-7	14	CASSFEQGAYEQYF	TGTGCCAGCAGCTTTGAACAGGGGGCCTACGAGCAGTACTTC
TRBV3-1	-	-	TRBJ1-3	15	CASSQGAFSGNTIYF	TGTGCCAGCAGCCAGGGGGCCTTCTCTGGAAACACCATATATTTT
TRBV27	TRBD1	-	TRBJ2-5	16	CASSTGTGDTQETQYF	TGTGCCAGCAGCACAGGGACAGGGGATACTCAAGAGACCCAGTACTTC
TRBV27	-	many	TRBJ2-4	14	CASRADRAKNIQYF	TGTGCCAGCAGAGCGGATAGAGCCAAAAACATTCAGTACTTC
TRBV6-1	TRBD1	many	TRBJ1-3	15	CASSAGTDYGNTIYF	TGTGCCAGCAGTGCCGGGACAGACTACGGGAACACCATATATTTT
TRBV20-1	-	-	TRBJ2-1	18	CSARDRLKYGALYNEQFF	TGCAGTGCTAGAGATCGCTTAAAATACGGGGCCCTCTACAATGAGCAGTTCTTC
TRBV11-3	TRBD2	-	TRBJ2-1	19	CASSLYSSGYISSYNEQFF	TGTGCCAGCAGCTTATACTCTAGCGGGTACATCAGCTCCTACAATGAGCAGTTCTTC
TRBV2	TRBD2	many	TRBJ2-5	16	CASSRTSGREGETQYF	TGTGCCAGCAGTAGGACTAGCGGGAGGGAAGGAGAGACCCAGTACTTC
TRBV6-1	TRBD2	many	TRBJ2-5	14	CASSRGEPRGTQYF	TGTGCCAGCAGCCGGGGGGAGCCGAGGGGGACCCAGTACTTC
TRBV28	-	many	TRBJ1-5	16	CASSPTSGVGNQPQHF	TGTGCCAGCAGCCCCACCTCGGGGGTGGGCAATCAGCCCCAGCATTTT
TRBV20-1	-	many	TRBJ1-1	13	CSAFPTGGTEAFF	TGCAGTGCTTTCCCGACGGGGGGCACTGAAGCTTTCTTT
TRBV20-1	TRBD1	few	TRBJ1-5	14	CSAIPGGTNQPQHF	TGCAGTGCAATACCAGGGGGCACCAATCAGCCCCAGCATTTT
TRBV20-1	-	many	TRBJ1-6	14	CSARGPDLSSPLHF	TGCAGTGCTAGGGGACCGGATTTGAGTTCACCCCTCCACTTT
TRBV10-3	TRBD1	-	TRBJ2-7	14	CAIGSGQGVLVQYF	TGTGCCATCGGTTCCGGACAGGGGGTATTAGTGCAGTACTTC
TRBV9	TRBD2	many	TRBJ2-6	14	CASAAGAGANVLTF	TGTGCCAGCGCGGCGGGGGCTGGGGCCAACGTCCTGACTTTC
TRBV12-5	TRBD1	many	TRBJ1-5	16	CASGYLAGQVNQPQHF	TGTGCTAGTGGTTACTTAGCAGGACAGGTGAATCAGCCCCAGCATTTT
TRBV10-3	TRBD1	-	TRBJ1-2	16	CAISESTRGPNYGYTF	TGTGCCATCAGTGAGTCGACGAGGGGGCCTAACTATGGCTACACCTTC
TRBV5-1	-	many	TRBJ2-1	16	CASSRRTDPSYNEQFF	TGCGCCAGCAGCCGGAGGACTGACCCCTCCTACAATGAGCAGTTCTTC
TRBV30	-	few	TRBJ2-4	13	CAWSGVGVSIQYF	TGTGCCTGGAGTGGGGTCGGAGTCTCCATTCAGTACTTC
TRBV12-3/TRBV12-4	-	many	TRBJ2-1	12	CASSQPGPRKIF	TGTGCCAGCAGTCAACCGGGACCCCGAAAGATCTTC
TRBV11-3	-	many	TRBJ2-5	16	CASSQGGRAIRETQYF	TGTGCCAGCAGCCAAGGGGGACGGGCGATCCGAGAGACCCAGTACTTC
TRBV25-1	-	-	TRBJ2-1	16	CASSEYRGATNNEQFF	TGTGCCAGCAGTGAATACAGGGGAGCGACCAACAATGAGCAGTTCTTC
TRBV28	TRBD1	-	TRBJ2-2	15	CASSFLRDRGGELFF	TGTGCCAGCAGTTTCCTCCGGGACAGGGGCGGGGAGCTGTTTTTT
TRBV27	-	many	TRBJ2-1	14	CASSLMGKGNEQFF	TGTGCCAGCAGTTTAATGGGTAAAGGGAATGAGCAGTTCTTC
TRBV11-2	-	many	TRBJ2-1	14	CASSLGPWATEQFF	TGTGCCAGCAGCTTAGGGCCCTGGGCGACTGAGCAGTTCTTC
TRBV4-1	-	few	TRBJ2-7	17	CASSQDPGNLDGYEQYF	TGCGCCAGCAGCCAAGATCCGGGGAACCTGGATGGTTACGAGCAGTACTTC
TRBV12-3/TRBV12-4	TRBD1	few	TRBJ2-7	15	CASSFLQGSPYEQYF	TGTGCCAGCAGTTTTCTACAGGGGAGCCCCTACGAGCAGTACTTC
TRBV10-3	-	many	TRBJ2-7	13	CAISKGDTYEQYF	TGTGCCATCAGTAAGGGGGACACCTACGAGCAGTACTTC
TRBV5-5	TRBD2	many	TRBJ2-5	15	CASSFLAGGRETQYF	TGTGCCAGCAGCTTTTTGGCGGGGGGACGGGAGACCCAGTACTTC
TRBV20-1	TRBD2	many	TRBJ2-1	16	CSARGLAGGLYNEQFF	TGCAGTGCTAGGGGACTAGCGGGGGGTCTCTACAATGAGCAGTTCTTC